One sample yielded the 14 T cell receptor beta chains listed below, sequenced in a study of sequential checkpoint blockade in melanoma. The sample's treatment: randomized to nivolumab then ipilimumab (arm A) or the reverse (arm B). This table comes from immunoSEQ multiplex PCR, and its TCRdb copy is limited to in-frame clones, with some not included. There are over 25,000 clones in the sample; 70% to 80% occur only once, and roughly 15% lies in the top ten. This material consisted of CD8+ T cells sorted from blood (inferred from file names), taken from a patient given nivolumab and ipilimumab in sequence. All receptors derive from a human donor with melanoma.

The CDR3 sequence: CASSLDSASGGYEQYF. In DNA form, the CDR3 reads TGTGCCAGCAGCTTAGATTCCGCTAGCGGGGGGTACGAGCAGTACTTC. The chain has TRBV11-2 and TRBJ2-7, with 11 nucleotides matching TRBD2. Trimming removed 0 bases from V and 4 bases from J; junction bases left unmatched: 5. In germline, CDR1 is SGHAT, CDR2 FQNNGV. The CDR3 is 16 amino acids.

Here the CDR3 DNA reads TGTGCCAGCAGCTTAGGACAGGGGCCCTCCTACGAGCAGTACTTC. It yields the protein CASSLGQGPSYEQYF. This rearrangement joins TRBV7-3 to TRBJ2-7, with 9 bases that match TRBD1. After removal of 2 bases from V and 0 bases from J, the junction contained 2 bases not matched to a gene. Germline V gives CDR1 SGHTA, CDR2 FQGTGA. This CDR3 has 15 residues.

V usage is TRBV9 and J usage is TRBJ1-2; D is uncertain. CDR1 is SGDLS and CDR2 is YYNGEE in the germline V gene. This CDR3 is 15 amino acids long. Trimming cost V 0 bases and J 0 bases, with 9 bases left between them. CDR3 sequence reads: CASSVAGGSNYGYTF. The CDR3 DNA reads TGTGCCAGCAGCGTAGCGGGAGGCTCTAACTATGGCTACACCTTC.

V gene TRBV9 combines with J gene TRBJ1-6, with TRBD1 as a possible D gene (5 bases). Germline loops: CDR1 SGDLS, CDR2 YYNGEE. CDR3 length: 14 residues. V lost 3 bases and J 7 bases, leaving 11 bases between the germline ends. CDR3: CASSAEGANSPLHF. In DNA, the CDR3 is TGTGCCAGCAGCGCGGAAGGGGCCAATTCACCCCTCCACTTT.

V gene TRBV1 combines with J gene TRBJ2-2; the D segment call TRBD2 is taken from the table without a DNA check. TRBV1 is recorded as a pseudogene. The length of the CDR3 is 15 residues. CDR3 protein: CTSSRTSGYTGELFF. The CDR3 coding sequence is TGCACCAGCAGCCGGACTAGCGGGTACACCGGGGAGCTGTTTTTT.

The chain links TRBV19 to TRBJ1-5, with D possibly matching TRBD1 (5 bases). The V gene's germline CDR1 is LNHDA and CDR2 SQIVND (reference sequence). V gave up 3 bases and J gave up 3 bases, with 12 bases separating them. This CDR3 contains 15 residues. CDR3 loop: CASSIVDSANQPQHF. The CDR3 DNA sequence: TGTGCCAGTAGTATCGTCGACAGCGCCAATCAGCCCCAGCATTTT.

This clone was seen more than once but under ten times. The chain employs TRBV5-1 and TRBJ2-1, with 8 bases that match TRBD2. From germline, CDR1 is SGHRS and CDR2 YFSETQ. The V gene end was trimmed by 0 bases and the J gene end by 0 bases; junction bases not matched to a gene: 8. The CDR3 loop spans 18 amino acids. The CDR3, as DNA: TGCGCCAGCAGCTTGGGGGGGGCGGGGGGCCCCTCCTACAATGAGCAGTTCTTC. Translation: CASSLGGAGGPSYNEQFF.

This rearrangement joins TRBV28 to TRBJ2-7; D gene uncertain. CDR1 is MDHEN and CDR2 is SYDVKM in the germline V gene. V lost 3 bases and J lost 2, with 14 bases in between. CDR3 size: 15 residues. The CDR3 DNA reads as TGTGCCAGCAGTTTTACCGAGACAATGACCTACGAGCAGTACTTC. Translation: CASSFTETMTYEQYF.

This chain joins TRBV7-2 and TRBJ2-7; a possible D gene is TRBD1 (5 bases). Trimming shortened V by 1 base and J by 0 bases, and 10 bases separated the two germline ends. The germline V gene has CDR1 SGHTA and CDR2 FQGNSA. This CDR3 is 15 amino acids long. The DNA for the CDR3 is TGTGCCAGCAGCTTAGGGGCAGGGAACTCCTACGAGCAGTACTTC. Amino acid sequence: CASSLGAGNSYEQYF.

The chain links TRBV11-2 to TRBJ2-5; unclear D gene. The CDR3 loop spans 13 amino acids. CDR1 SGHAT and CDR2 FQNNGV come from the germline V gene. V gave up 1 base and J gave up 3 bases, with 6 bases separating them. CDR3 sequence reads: CASSLGPEETQYF. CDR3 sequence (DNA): TGTGCCAGCAGCTTAGGGCCAGAAGAGACCCAGTACTTC.

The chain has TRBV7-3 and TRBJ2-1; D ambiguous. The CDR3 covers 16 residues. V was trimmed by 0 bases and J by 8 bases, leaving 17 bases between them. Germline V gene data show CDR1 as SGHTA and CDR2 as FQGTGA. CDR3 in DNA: TGTGCCAGCAGCTTAACGTTGAGAGAACCTCCCGATGAGCAGTTCTTC. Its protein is CASSLTLREPPDEQFF.

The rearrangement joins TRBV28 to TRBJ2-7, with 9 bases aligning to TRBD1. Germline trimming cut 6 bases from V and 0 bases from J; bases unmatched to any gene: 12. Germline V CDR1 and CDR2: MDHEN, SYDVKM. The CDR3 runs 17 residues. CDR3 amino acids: CASRPPVGQGFSYEQYF. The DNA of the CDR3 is TGTGCCAGCAGGCCGCCAGTGGGACAGGGCTTCTCCTACGAGCAGTACTTC.

Here the CDR3 DNA reads TGTGCCAGCAGCCCCGGGACAGGGACAGGCTCACCCCTCCACTTT. Its protein is CASSPGTGTGSPLHF. This sequence joins TRBV7-3 and TRBJ1-6; 9 bases match TRBD1. V lost 5 bases and J lost 10; bases outside the gene matches: 9. The CDR3 totals 15 residues. Germline V gene sequence: CDR1 SGHTA, CDR2 FQGTGA.

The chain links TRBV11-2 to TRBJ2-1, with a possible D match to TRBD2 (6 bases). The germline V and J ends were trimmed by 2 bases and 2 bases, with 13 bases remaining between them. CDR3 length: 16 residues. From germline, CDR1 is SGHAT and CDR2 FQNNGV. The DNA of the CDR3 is TGTGCCAGCAGCTTACACTCTAGCGAGCCCTACAATGAGCAGTTCTTC. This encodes CASSLHSSEPYNEQFF.